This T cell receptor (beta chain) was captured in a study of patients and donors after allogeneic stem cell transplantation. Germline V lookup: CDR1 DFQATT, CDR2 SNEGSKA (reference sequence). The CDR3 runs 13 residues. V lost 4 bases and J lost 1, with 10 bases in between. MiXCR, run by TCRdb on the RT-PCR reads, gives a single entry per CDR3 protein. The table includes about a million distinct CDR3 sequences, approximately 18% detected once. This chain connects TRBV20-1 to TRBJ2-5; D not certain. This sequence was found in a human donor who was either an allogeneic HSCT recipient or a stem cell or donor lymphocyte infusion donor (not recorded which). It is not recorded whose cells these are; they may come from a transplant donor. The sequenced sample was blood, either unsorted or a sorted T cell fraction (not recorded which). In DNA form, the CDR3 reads TGCAGTGCTATCGGGTCCGCCCAAGAGACCCAGTACTTC. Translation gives CSAIGSAQETQYF.